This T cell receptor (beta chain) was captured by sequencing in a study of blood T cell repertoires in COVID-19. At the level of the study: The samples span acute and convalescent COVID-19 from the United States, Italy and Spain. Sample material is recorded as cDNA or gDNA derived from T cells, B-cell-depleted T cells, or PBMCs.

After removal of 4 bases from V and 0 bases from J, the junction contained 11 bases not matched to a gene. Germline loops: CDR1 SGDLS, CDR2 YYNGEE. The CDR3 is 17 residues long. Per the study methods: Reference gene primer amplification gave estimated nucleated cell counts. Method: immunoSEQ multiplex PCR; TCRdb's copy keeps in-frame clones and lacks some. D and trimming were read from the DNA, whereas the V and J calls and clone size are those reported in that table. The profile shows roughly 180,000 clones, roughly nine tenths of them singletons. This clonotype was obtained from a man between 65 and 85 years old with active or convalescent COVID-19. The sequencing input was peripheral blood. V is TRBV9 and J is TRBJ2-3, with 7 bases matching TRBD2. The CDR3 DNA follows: TGTGCCAGCAGCCTTGAGGGAGGGGTTTTGAGCACAGATACGCAGTATTTT. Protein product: CASSLEGGVLSTDTQYF.